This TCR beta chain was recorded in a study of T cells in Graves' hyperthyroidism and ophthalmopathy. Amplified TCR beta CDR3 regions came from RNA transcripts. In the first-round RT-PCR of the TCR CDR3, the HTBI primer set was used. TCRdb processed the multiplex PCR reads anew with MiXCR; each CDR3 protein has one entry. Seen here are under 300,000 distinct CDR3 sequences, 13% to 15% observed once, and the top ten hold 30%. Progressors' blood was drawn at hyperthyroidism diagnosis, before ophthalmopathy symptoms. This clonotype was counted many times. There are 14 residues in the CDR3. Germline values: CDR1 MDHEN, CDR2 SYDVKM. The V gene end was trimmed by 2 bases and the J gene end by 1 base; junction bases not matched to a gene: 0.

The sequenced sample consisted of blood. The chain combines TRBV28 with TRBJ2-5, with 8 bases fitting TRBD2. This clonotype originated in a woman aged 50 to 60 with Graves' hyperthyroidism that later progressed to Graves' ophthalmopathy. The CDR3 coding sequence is TGTGCCAGCAGTTTACTAGCGGGCCAAGAGACCCAGTACTTC. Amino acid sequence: CASSLLAGQETQYF.